A single sample is the source of the 25 T cell receptor beta chains below, sequenced in a study of cytomegalovirus exposure and HLA in healthy donors (dated by TCRdb to the late 2010s). Libraries were constructed by the immunoSEQ multiplex PCR assay. For the multiplex PCR, a mixture combining 60 forward primers for TCR Vbeta segments and 13 reverse primers for TCR Jbeta segments was used. TCRdb took over this immuneACCESS table, retaining in-frame rearrangements with V and J assigned. Such tables are incomplete; in checked studies, under half of the missing clones stem from an unresolved V gene, and the remainder is unexplained. The sample table records about 210,000 clones; 82% of these occur just once. Roughly 6% of the sample is in the top ten clones. Sequencing was performed on PBMCs. Every receptor here comes from a man aged 40-55 years in good health and CMV-seropositive.

This clone was counted a single time. This chain connects TRBV18 to TRBJ2-6; no reliable D call. The CDR3 is 15 amino acids. V was trimmed by 0 bases and J by 1 base, leaving 4 bases between them. Per the germline V gene, CDR1 is KGHSH and CDR2 is LQKENI. The CDR3 nucleotides are TGTGCCAGCTCACCACCCGGTTCTGGGGCCAACGTCCTGACTTTC. Translated, it gives CASSPPGSGANVLTF.

This clone was observed a single time. The chain carries TRBV10-2 and TRBJ1-5; 7 positions match TRBD1. The CDR3 contains 15 residues. With V trimmed by 3 bases and J by 9 bases, 11 bases remained unmatched. Looked up from germline, CDR1 is WSHSY and CDR2 is SAAADI. CDR3 sequence: CASSEGDSSLWPQHF. In DNA, the CDR3 is TGCGCCAGCAGTGAAGGGGACAGCTCGTTATGGCCCCAGCATTTT.

The CDR3 loop is CASSAPGQGIYGYTF. DNA of the CDR3: TGCGCCAGCAGCGCTCCGGGACAGGGAATTTATGGCTACACCTTC. This sequence joins TRBV4-1 and TRBJ1-2, with TRBD1 matching over 9 bases. The CDR3 is 15 residues long. Germline-derived CDR1 and CDR2 are MGHRA and YSYEKL. V trimming: 5 bases; J trimming: 5 bases; junction bases outside the gene matches: 9.

The chain joins TRBV19 to TRBJ1-1; 8 bases fit TRBD1. The CDR3 covers 14 residues. CDR1 and CDR2 from the germline V gene are LNHDA and SQIVND (reference sequence). Unmatched junction bases numbered 5, after V lost 3 bases and J lost 5 bases. Written as DNA, the CDR3 is TGTGCCAGTAGTATGGGGACAGGAAAGACTGAAGCTTTCTTT. This sequence encodes CASSMGTGKTEAFF.

V is TRBV5-1 and J is TRBJ2-2; 7 positions match TRBD1. V dropped 0 bases and J dropped 2; count of bases not matched to a gene: 7. CDR1 is SGHRS and CDR2 is YFSETQ in the germline V gene. This CDR3 region has 17 residues. Written as DNA, the CDR3 is TGCGCCAGCAGCTTGGATGGGTGGACAGGTAACACCGGGGAGCTGTTTTTT. It is translated as CASSLDGWTGNTGELFF.

The CDR3 region has the DNA TGTGCCAGCAGCCTACCGACAGCATACGAGCAGTACGTC. The encoded protein is CASSLPTAYEQYV. V gene TRBV14 combines with J gene TRBJ2-7; tentatively, D is TRBD1 (5 bases). Deletions cut 4 bases from V and 4 bases from J, with 11 bases between. The CDR3 runs 13 residues. Germline assignment: CDR1 SGHDN and CDR2 FVKESK.

The chain links TRBV7-2 to TRBJ1-2, with TRBD1 as a possible D gene (6 bases). Germline loops: CDR1 SGHTA, CDR2 FQGNSA. CDR3 length equals 15 residues. V gave up 0 bases and J gave up 4 bases, with 12 bases separating them. The CDR3 nucleotides read TGTGCCAGCAGCTTAGCGGTAGGGGGAGCCTATGGCTACACCTTC. It is translated as CASSLAVGGAYGYTF. Full variable domain (remainder filled in from reference TRBV7-2 and TRBJ1-2): GAGVSQSPSNKVTEKGKDVELRCDPISGHTALYWYRQSLGQGLEFLIYFQGNSAPDKSGLPSDRFSAERTGGSVSTLTIQRTQQEDSAVYLCASSLAVGGAYGYTFGSGTRLTVV.

V and J are TRBV7-7 and TRBJ2-5; 9 nucleotides match TRBD2. The CDR3 contains 16 residues. Trimming took 3 bases from V and 4 from J; bases not matched to a gene: 9. The germline gives CDR1 SSHAT, CDR2 FNYEAQ (reference sequence). The CDR3 sequence is CASSLFETSGRETQYF. The CDR3 coding sequence is TGTGCCAGCAGCTTGTTTGAGACTAGCGGCCGAGAGACCCAGTACTTC.

Concerning this clone itself: Mismatch with germline at one junction end may stem from a read error. The chain links TRBV28 to TRBJ1-5, with D tentatively TRBD1 (6 bases). The CDR3 length is 16 residues. CDR1 and CDR2 (germline): MDHEN, SYDVKM. As DNA, the CDR3 is TGTGCCAGCAGTTTACACCGAGCGGGGGCCAATCAGCCCCGGCATTTT. Translation gives CASSLHRAGANQPRHF.

The chain employs TRBV7-9 and TRBJ2-2; D call uncertain. There are 15 residues in the CDR3. Germline V CDR1 and CDR2: SEHNR, FQNEAQ (reference sequence). The V end lost 5 bases, the J end lost 0 bases, and 10 bases lay between the germline ends. The CDR3 DNA follows: TGTGCCAGCAGCCCTGGGCTTCCGAACACCGGGGAGCTGTTTTTT. It encodes CASSPGLPNTGELFF.

This chain connects TRBV5-4 to TRBJ1-2, with TRBD1 matching over 8 bases. Germline trimming cut 4 bases from V and 4 bases from J; bases unmatched to any gene: 6. Germline CDR1 and CDR2: SGHNT and YYREEE (reference sequence). The CDR3 spans 14 residues. The chain's CDR3 is CASSIGQGPYGYTF. The CDR3 nucleotides read TGTGCCAGCAGCATCGGACAGGGTCCCTATGGCTACACCTTC.

V usage is TRBV7-8 and J usage is TRBJ2-5; 13 positions agree with TRBD2. CDR1 is SGHVS, CDR2 FQNEAQ, per germline. This CDR3 comprises 17 residues. V lost 3 bases and J lost 2; bases outside the gene matches: 6. The DNA of the CDR3 is TGTGCCAGCAGCTTTCCTACTAGCGGGAGGGCTCAAGAGACCCAGTACTTC. As protein: CASSFPTSGRAQETQYF.

This chain links TRBV9 with TRBJ2-7; 8 bases agree with TRBD2. The end of the DNA is better explained by TRBJ2-1, so the J call may be wrong. Germline-derived CDR1 and CDR2 are SGDLS and YYNGEE. There are 16 residues in the CDR3. CDR3 in DNA: TGTGCCAGCAGCGTAGCTTGGCGGGGGGAGTACAATGAGCAGTTCTTC. Its protein product is CASSVAWRGEYNEQFF.

The V gene is TRBV7-6, the J gene TRBJ2-1, with TRBD2 identical over 12 bases. The CDR3 totals 17 residues. The V segment lost 5 bases and the J segment 3 bases; nucleotides outside the gene matches: 8. CDR1 and CDR2 (germline): SGHVS, FNYEAQ. The CDR3 DNA follows: TGTGCCAGCAGCCTGAGACTAGCGGGAGTGTACTACAATGAGCAGTTCTTC. Translation: CASSLRLAGVYYNEQFF.

The chain has TRBV5-1 and TRBJ2-2; D might be TRBD2 (6 bases). Germline V CDR1 and CDR2: SGHRS, YFSETQ. CDR3 size: 15 residues. V lost 4 bases, J lost 3 bases, and 13 bases lay in between. The chain's CDR3 is CASSPRGGDTGELFF. CDR3 DNA sequence: TGCGCCAGCAGCCCAAGGGGCGGGGACACCGGGGAGCTGTTTTTT.

The chain employs TRBV5-1 and TRBJ1-2; 7 positions agree with TRBD1. Germline values: CDR1 SGHRS, CDR2 YFSETQ. This CDR3 is 15 amino acids long. Unmatched junction bases numbered 5, after V lost 0 bases and J lost 3 bases. CDR3 amino acids: CASSLGDRVDYGYTF. CDR3 bases: TGCGCCAGCAGCTTGGGAGACAGGGTTGACTATGGCTACACCTTC.

This chain connects TRBV2 to TRBJ1-2; perhaps TRBD1 as D (5 bases). This CDR3 spans 13 amino acids. CDR1 and CDR2 from the germline V gene are SNHLY and FYNNEI. V dropped 6 bases and J dropped 4 bases, with 12 bases sitting between them. The CDR3 nucleotides read TGTGCCAGCAGCCCCAGGGTCCGCTATGGCTACACCTTC. As protein: CASSPRVRYGYTF.

The chain recombines TRBV14 with TRBJ2-7; a possible D gene is TRBD2 (6 bases). V lost 5 bases and J 0 bases, leaving 14 bases between the germline ends. The germline CDR1 and CDR2 sequences are SGHDN and FVKESK. This CDR3 spans 15 amino acids. Here the CDR3 DNA reads TGTGCCAGCAGCTCCTGGGGGGAGAACTCCTACGAGCAGTACTTC. Translating gives CASSSWGENSYEQYF.

The chain has TRBV28 and TRBJ1-2, with D perhaps TRBD1 (5 bases). Germline CDR1 is MDHEN and CDR2 is SYDVKM. The CDR3 is 11 amino acids. V was trimmed by 11 bases and J by 4 bases, leaving 11 bases between them. CDR3 nucleotides: TGTGCCGGTGGGGGGGGCTATGGCTACACCTTC. Amino acids: CAGGGGYGYTF.

Regarding this clone: The sample carries other DNA sequences with the same CDR3. The chain carries TRBV5-6 and TRBJ1-1; no firm D call. Trimming took 0 bases from V and 4 from J, leaving 10 bases between them. In germline, CDR1 is SGHDT, CDR2 YYEEEE. The CDR3 is 14 amino acids. This CDR3 reads CASSLAGGSTEAFF. The CDR3 coding sequence is TGTGCCAGCAGCTTGGCCGGTGGGAGCACTGAAGCTTTCTTT.

Details on this clone: One end of the junction fails to match germline, which may point to a read error. The rearrangement joins TRBV29-1 to TRBJ1-2; possibly TRBD1 for D (5 bases). From germline, CDR1 is SQVTM and CDR2 ANQGSEA. The CDR3 covers 13 residues. The CDR3 DNA is TGCAGCGTTTCCGTCGCCCAGGGCTATGGCCACACCTTC. The encoded protein is CSVSVAQGYGHTF.

The chain uses TRBV5-1 and TRBJ2-3; the match to TRBD2 covers 12 bases. The V gene end was trimmed by 4 bases and the J gene end by 3 bases; junction bases not matched to a gene: 6. The CDR3 runs 16 residues. CDR1 is SGHRS and CDR2 is YFSETQ in the germline V gene. CDR3 nucleotide sequence: TGCGCCAGCAGCCCAACTAGCGGGGGGTGGACAGATACGCAGTATTTT. This codes for CASSPTSGGWTDTQYF.

This chain joins TRBV30 and TRBJ1-1; TRBD1 aligns across 10 bases. This CDR3 contains 13 residues. Trimming removed 3 bases from V and 5 bases from J; junction bases left unmatched: 3. Germline CDR1 and CDR2: GTSNPN and SVGIG (reference sequence). The CDR3 loop reads CAWRDRGWTEAFF. DNA for the CDR3: TGTGCCTGGAGGGACAGGGGGTGGACTGAAGCTTTCTTT.

V and J are TRBV19 and TRBJ2-7, with TRBD2 matching 8 bases. Looked up from germline, CDR1 is LNHDA and CDR2 is SQIVND (reference sequence). With 4 bases clipped from V and 3 bases from J, the junction kept 11 bases outside the gene matches. CDR3 length: 16 residues. CDR3: CASSNYAGGVFYEQYF. The CDR3 DNA reads TGTGCCAGTAGTAATTACGCGGGAGGAGTTTTCTACGAGCAGTACTTC.

This chain uses TRBV5-4 with TRBJ2-5; 11 bases are a match to TRBD1. The CDR3 consists of 15 residues. V dropped 4 bases and J dropped 4; count of bases not matched to a gene: 6. In germline, CDR1 is SGHNT, CDR2 YYREEE (reference sequence). The CDR3 nucleotides are TGTGCCAGCAGCCTTGGGACAGGGGGACTAGAGACCCAGTACTTC. This sequence encodes CASSLGTGGLETQYF.